These 2 T cell receptor beta chains share one sample of origin, sequenced in a study of PD-1 blockade in classical Hodgkin lymphoma (TCRdb year 2020). The sample's time point label, decoded: cycle 4 day 1 (C4D1), after about 6 weeks of nivolumab. All trial patients had relapsed after autologous stem cell transplantation, with cohorts A, B and C differing in prior brentuximab vedotin exposure. Libraries were made using the immunoSEQ multiplex PCR assay. This immuneACCESS table, as held by TCRdb, lists in-frame sequences with V and J called but not all clones. Of the missing ones, under half trace to an unresolved V gene in checked studies; the others have no known cause. Here the sample has tens of thousands of clones; 90% occur a single time. The ten largest account for under 3% of the sample. The sample was peripheral blood mononuclear cells (PBMCs), taken before the fourth cycle of nivolumab. The receptors shown here come from a human donor with classical Hodgkin lymphoma.

The chain has TRBV27 and TRBJ1-5, with 11 positions matching TRBD1. Germline V gene lookup returns CDR1 MNHEY and CDR2 SMNVEV (reference sequence). This CDR3 is 15 amino acids long. The V gene end was trimmed by 10 bases and the J gene end by 1 base; junction bases not matched to a gene: 6. CDR3 nucleotide sequence: TGTGCCACCCGAGGGACAGGGGGAAGCAATCAGCCCCAGCATTTT. This sequence encodes CATRGTGGSNQPQHF.

The chain combines TRBV6-4 with TRBJ1-1; D unresolved. This CDR3 has 13 residues. Trimming removed 4 bases at V and 9 bases at J, with 15 bases between. Germline CDR1 and CDR2: MRHNA and SNTAGT. The CDR3: CASSALNGNKAFF. The CDR3, as DNA: TGTGCCAGCAGTGCTCTCAACGGAAACAAAGCTTTCTTT.